These 27 T cell receptor beta chains originate from one sample sequenced in a study of T cells in Graves' hyperthyroidism and ophthalmopathy. Researchers took RNA transcripts and amplified the TCR beta CDR3 regions from them. A set of HTBI primers served as the primers for a first-round RT-PCR of the TCR CDR3. TCRdb independently ran MiXCR on the multiplex PCR reads; one entry per CDR3 protein. The sample shows a few hundred thousand distinct CDR3 sequences, less than 25% of them seen only once. The sequenced sample consisted of blood. Receptor source: a man between 18 and 29 years old with Graves' hyperthyroidism.

CDR3 region: CASRSQGGQETQYF. The CDR3 DNA follows: TGTGCCAGCAGGTCACAGGGCGGACAAGAGACCCAGTACTTC. The V call is TRBV6-1, the J call TRBJ2-5; possibly TRBD1 for D (6 bases). Trimming left V 6 bases short and J 2 bases short, with 13 bases between. CDR1 and CDR2 (germline): MNHNS, SASEGT. CDR3 size: 14 residues.

This clonotype was seen repeatedly, ten times or more. The chain is built from TRBV28 and TRBJ1-1; D is possibly TRBD1 (5 bases). This CDR3 region has 15 residues. Germline CDR1 reads MDHEN; CDR2 reads SYDVKM. V was clipped by 5 bases and J by 4 bases, with 17 bases between them. The CDR3 protein is CASSRAGLGVTEAFF. Written as DNA, the CDR3 is TGTGCCAGCAGTAGGGCAGGGTTGGGTGTCACTGAAGCTTTCTTT.

This clonotype was seen many times. The rearrangement links TRBV6-5 to TRBJ1-2, with TRBD1 matching 7 bases. Trimming at V came to 0 bases and at J to 2 bases, leaving 6 bases not matched to a gene. Per the germline V gene, CDR1 is MNHEY and CDR2 is SVGAGI. The length of the CDR3 is 16 residues. DNA of the CDR3: TGTGCCAGCAGTTACTCCGGGACAGCCACCAACTATGGCTACACCTTC. Its translation: CASSYSGTATNYGYTF.

The chain has TRBV3-1 and TRBJ2-7; 12 positions agree with TRBD2. There are 13 residues in the CDR3. Trimming at V came to 5 bases and at J to 6 bases, leaving 2 bases not matched to a gene. The germline gives CDR1 LGHDT, CDR2 YNNKEL (reference sequence). CDR3 sequence (DNA): TGTGCCAGCAGCACTAGCGGGGGGTCCGAGCAGTACTTC. Residues: CASSTSGGSEQYF.

This clonotype was detected many times. The V gene is TRBV5-8, the J gene TRBJ1-2; weak D call: TRBD1 (6 bases). CDR3 length: 13 amino acids. V was pared by 1 base and J by 8 bases, with 12 bases between. The germline CDR1 and CDR2 sequences are SGHTS and YDEGEE. The CDR3 region has the DNA TGTGCCAGCAGCTTGTGGGGGGCGAAAGGCTACACCTTC. It encodes CASSLWGAKGYTF.

This clonotype has ten or more counts. J is TRBJ2-2 and V is TRBV7-8, with TRBD2 identical over 11 bases. The ends lost 2 bases at V and 1 base at J; junction bases unmatched: 9. Germline loops: CDR1 SGHVS, CDR2 FQNEAQ. CDR3 length: 19 amino acids. CDR3 sequence (DNA): TGTGCCAGCAGCTTAAATAGCGGGGGGGCCAGTGGGAACACCGGGGAGCTGTTTTTT. It encodes CASSLNSGGASGNTGELFF.

V and J are TRBV11-1 and TRBJ2-7; either TRBD1 or TRBD2 may supply D (5 bases each). Germline loops: CDR1 SGHAT, CDR2 FQDESV (reference sequence). Trimming removed 5 bases at V and 3 bases at J, with 14 bases between. The CDR3 runs to 14 residues. The DNA for the CDR3 is TGTGCCAGCAGCCCAGCAGGGACCCACTACGAGCAGTACTTC. Amino acid sequence: CASSPAGTHYEQYF. Full variable domain (rest looked up from reference TRBV11-1 and TRBJ2-7): EAEVAQSPRYKITEKSQAVAFWCDPISGHATLYWYRQILGQGPELLVQFQDESVVDDSQLPKDRFSAERLKGVDSTLKIQPAELGDSAMYLCASSPAGTHYEQYFGPGTRLTVT.

This chain links TRBV6-1 with TRBJ1-5; possible D gene TRBD1, 5 bases. This CDR3 contains 16 residues. The V gene lost 5 bases and the J gene lost 0 bases, with 14 bases spanning the gap. CDR1 and CDR2 from the germline V gene are MNHNS and SASEGT. The CDR3 loop reads CASSPRGTLSNQPQHF. The CDR3 region has the DNA TGTGCCAGCAGTCCACGGGGGACCCTTAGCAATCAGCCCCAGCATTTT.

This clonotype was counted between two and nine times. The rearrangement uses TRBV6-5 and TRBJ2-2; D assignment may be TRBD1 or TRBD2 (5 bases each). This CDR3 comprises 16 residues. V was trimmed by 4 bases and J by 4 bases, leaving 16 bases between them. Germline-derived CDR1 and CDR2 are MNHEY and SVGAGI. CDR3 DNA: TGTGCCAGCAGTTCTCTCGGGGCCCCGGTCACCGGGGAGCTGTTTTTT. It specifies CASSSLGAPVTGELFF.

This clonotype was observed at least ten times. The chain joins TRBV6-2 or TRBV6-3 to TRBJ1-2; D gene ambiguous. The CDR3 contains 16 residues. V was trimmed by 0 bases and J by 3 bases, leaving 14 bases between them. CDR1 is MNHEY, CDR2 SVGEGT, per germline. The CDR3 DNA reads as TGTGCCAGCAGTTACTCGGCAGAATTGAATTACTATGGCTACACCTTC. This translates into CASSYSAELNYYGYTF.

The table lists this clonotype with a few counts. The chain is built from TRBV3-1 and TRBJ1-2; D not resolved. Trimming cost V 4 bases and J 2 bases, with 14 bases left between them. Germline CDR1 and CDR2: LGHDT and YNNKEL (reference sequence). This CDR3 contains 15 residues. The CDR3 DNA reads as TGTGCCAGCAGCCCGGGTCCGAAGCGGAACTATGGCTACACCTTC. The encoded protein is CASSPGPKRNYGYTF.

This clonotype was seen more than once but under ten times. The rearrangement links TRBV7-9 to TRBJ1-1; D may be TRBD1 (5 bases). Germline V gene data show CDR1 as SEHNR and CDR2 as FQNEAQ (reference sequence). The germline V and J ends were trimmed by 5 bases and 3 bases, with 16 bases remaining between them. CDR3 length equals 15 residues. CDR3 loop: CASSPLGQAHTEAFF. The CDR3 DNA reads as TGTGCCAGCAGCCCATTGGGGCAGGCCCACACTGAAGCTTTCTTT.

The CDR3 region is CSARPLTALEPGEYF. The DNA for the CDR3 is TGCAGTGCTCGCCCCCTGACAGCCCTGGAACCTGGGGAGTACTTC. This chain links TRBV20-1 with TRBJ2-7, with D tentatively TRBD1 (5 bases). Per the germline V gene, CDR1 is DFQATT and CDR2 is SNEGSKA (reference sequence). V was trimmed by 5 bases and J by 11 bases, leaving 28 bases between them. The CDR3 extends over 15 amino acids.

This clonotype showed up just a few times. The gene calls are TRBV11-1 and TRBJ2-2; D remains unclear. The CDR3 is made up of 14 amino acids. Germline V lookup: CDR1 SGHAT, CDR2 FQDESV (reference sequence). V lost 5 bases, J lost 7 bases, and 14 bases lay in between. Written as DNA, the CDR3 is TGTGCCAGCAGCCCTCTCTTTACCGACGGGGAGCTGTTTTTT. This codes for CASSPLFTDGELFF.

V and J are TRBV7-9 and TRBJ2-6; the D is unclear. Germline CDR1 reads SEHNR; CDR2 reads FQNEAQ (reference sequence). Trimming stripped 3 bases from V and 4 bases from J, with 7 bases between. The CDR3 is 14 amino acids. The CDR3 DNA is TGTGCCAGCAGCTTGCCACCCGGGGCCAACGTCCTGACTTTC. This sequence encodes CASSLPPGANVLTF.

There are a few counts of this clonotype. The gene calls are TRBV6-1 and TRBJ1-2, with D unclear. Germline CDR1 reads MNHNS; CDR2 reads SASEGT. Deletions cut 8 bases from V and 7 bases from J, with 17 bases between. CDR3 length: 13 amino acids. The CDR3 is CASSRERQGGYTF. In DNA form, the CDR3 reads TGTGCCAGCTCTAGGGAGAGGCAAGGTGGCTACACCTTC.

At least ten counts were recorded for this clonotype. The J gene is TRBJ1-5, the V gene TRBV6-1, with D hard to call. V was cut by 6 bases and J by 0 bases, with 15 bases left in between. Germline CDR1 is MNHNS and CDR2 is SASEGT. The CDR3 length is 16 residues. The CDR3 region has the DNA TGTGCCAGCAGCGACCGTTGGGCGTTTAGCAATCAGCCCCAGCATTTT. Amino acids: CASSDRWAFSNQPQHF.

V usage is TRBV12-3 or TRBV12-4 and J usage is TRBJ2-7; unclear D gene. Trimming pared 6 bases from V and 0 bases from J, leaving 12 bases between. The CDR3 loop spans 14 amino acids. The CDR3 sequence: CASSFLGFSYEQYF. The CDR3 DNA follows: TGTGCCAGCAGCTTCCTGGGCTTCTCCTACGAGCAGTACTTC.

This clonotype was found many times. This sequence joins TRBV6-1 and TRBJ1-2; 7 bases match TRBD1. V gave up 6 bases and J gave up 5 bases; unmatched junction bases: 9. The CDR3 has 14 residues. Germline CDR1 is MNHNS and CDR2 is SASEGT. CDR3 nucleotide sequence: TGTGCCAGCAGAATGACAGGGCTCCGATATGGCTACACCTTC. It codes for CASRMTGLRYGYTF.

This clonotype was detected many times. The CDR3 does not close with the conserved phenylalanine or tryptophan, likely indicating a read error. This chain uses TRBV6-1 with TRBJ2-7; D remains ambiguous. This CDR3 region has 14 residues. V was trimmed by 6 bases and J by 3 bases, leaving 15 bases between them. CDR1 MNHNS and CDR2 SASEGT come from the germline V gene. CDR3 protein: CASRTIQHYYEQYL. The DNA for the CDR3 is TGTGCCAGCAGGACGATACAGCACTACTACGAGCAGTACCTC.

The V gene is TRBV2, the J gene TRBJ1-5; 12 bases align to TRBD1. From germline, CDR1 is SNHLY and CDR2 FYNNEI. This CDR3 comprises 18 residues. After removal of 4 bases from V and 1 base from J, the junction contained 8 bases not matched to a gene. In DNA form, the CDR3 reads TGTGCCAGCAGTGCCGGGACAGGGGGCCTTGGAAGCAATCAGCCCCAGCATTTT. Encoded protein: CASSAGTGGLGSNQPQHF.

This clonotype was seen repeatedly, ten times or more. The chain couples TRBV11-2 to TRBJ2-2, with D unclear. This CDR3 spans 13 amino acids. Germline CDR1 reads SGHAT; CDR2 reads FQNNGV. V lost 3 bases and J 5 bases, leaving 7 bases between the germline ends. For the CDR3, the DNA is TGTGCCAGCAGCTTCAGCGAAACCGGGGAGCTGTTTTTT. It yields the protein CASSFSETGELFF.

This clonotype appeared many times. V is TRBV6-5 and J is TRBJ1-2, with unresolved D. The CDR3 is 15 residues long. Between the trimmed V and J ends, which lost 0 bases and 4 bases, there was a span of 12 bases. Germline CDR1 and CDR2: MNHEY and SVGAGI. Written as DNA, the CDR3 is TGTGCCAGCAGTTACTCTGGGCAGGAATCCTATGGCTACACCTTC. It specifies CASSYSGQESYGYTF.

This clonotype was observed many times. This chain links TRBV5-1 with TRBJ1-1; 12 nucleotides match TRBD1. Unmatched junction bases numbered 15, after V lost 0 bases and J lost 6 bases. The CDR3 extends over 19 amino acids. Germline V CDR1 and CDR2: SGHRS, YFSETQ. The CDR3 loop reads CASSLALSGQGARRAEAFF. The CDR3 nucleotides read TGCGCCAGCAGCTTGGCTTTATCGGGACAGGGGGCCAGGAGGGCTGAAGCTTTCTTT.

This clonotype was counted once. The chain links TRBV12-3 or TRBV12-4 to TRBJ2-7; TRBD2 matches at 7 bases. Germline trimming cut 5 bases from V and 5 bases from J; bases unmatched to any gene: 9. The CDR3 extends over 14 amino acids. CDR3 loop: CASSTPGGKDEQYF. The DNA for the CDR3 is TGTGCCAGCAGTACCCCGGGGGGAAAAGACGAGCAGTACTTC.

The chain has TRBV28 and TRBJ2-5; tentatively, D is TRBD1 (5 bases). This CDR3 region has 14 residues. CDR1 is MDHEN and CDR2 is SYDVKM in the germline V gene. Trimming shortened V by 6 bases and J by 7 bases, and 18 bases separated the two germline ends. The CDR3 coding sequence is TGTGCCAGCAGCCGTAGACAGTTTCCTGGGACCCAGTACTTC. Its protein is CASSRRQFPGTQYF.

This clonotype was seen ten or more times. V and J are TRBV20-1 and TRBJ1-1; 7 bases agree with TRBD1. This CDR3 is built from 14 residues. Germline V gene lookup returns CDR1 DFQATT and CDR2 SNEGSKA (reference sequence). J gave up 5 bases and V 4 bases, and 10 bases lay outside the gene matches. DNA of the CDR3: TGCAGTGCTATGATAAGGGGGCAGGATACTGAAGCTTTCTTT. Protein: CSAMIRGQDTEAFF.